The sequence of this TCR beta chain was determined in a study of blood T cell repertoires in COVID-19. V gave up 5 bases and J gave up 5 bases, with 12 bases separating them. The CDR3 is 13 amino acids. CDR1 and CDR2 (germline): SGHTA, FQGNSA. Clones were read by immunoSEQ multiplex PCR, and TCRdb kept only the in-frame ones, dropping some. Of roughly 250,000 clones listed, around 85% are singletons. The rearrangement joins TRBV7-2 to TRBJ2-5; the D is unclear. Sequenced material: peripheral blood. This receptor was obtained from a human donor with COVID-19, enrolled during active disease. The donor label of this sample is uncertain. The CDR3 spells CASSPSTVETQYF. The CDR3 DNA reads TGTGCCAGCAGCCCAAGCACGGTCGAGACCCAGTACTTC.